The following is a T cell receptor (beta chain) sequence with its context. Data came from immunoSEQ multiplex PCR; TCRdb stores just in-frame clones and leaves some out. The sample includes about 2.3 million clones, roughly 93% of them seen just once. This sample is part of a study of shared clonotypes between healthy human individuals. As for the study in general: The study drew on a couple of women and a few men aged 18 to 49 as donors.

CDR1 MDHEN and CDR2 SYDVKM come from the germline V gene. The V and J ends lost 6 bases and 3 bases, in that order; junction bases with no gene match: 6. The CDR3 has 14 residues. The gene calls are TRBV28 and TRBJ2-7, with 9 bases that match TRBD2. Sequenced: naive CD4+ T cells from PBMCs. Subset noted: CD45RA+ positively selected. The source of this sequence is a man aged 18-30 years in good health. Some clones in this sample may be carry-over from other donors' samples. CDR3 DNA sequence: TGTGCCAGCAGCCCTAGCGGGGAATTCTACGAGCAGTACTTC. This codes for CASSPSGEFYEQYF.